The clone carrying this T cell receptor (beta chain) has at least ten counts. The antigen remains undetermined. The trim removed 5 bases at V and 5 bases at J, leaving 3 bases unmatched. This CDR3 is built from 12 residues. The germline V gene has CDR1 DFQATT and CDR2 SNEGSKA (reference sequence). Input was about a million sorted T cells, either CD4+ or CD8+. This record comes from a study of neurological immune-mediated disorders. The study's findings and limits: In HTLV-1-associated myelopathy, TCR clonal expansion was greatest, and in multiple sclerosis it was least, below healthy controls.

From the 5' RACE reads, TCRdb called clonotypes with MiXCR, one entry per CDR3 protein. The sample carries about 55,000 distinct CDR3 sequences, 4% recorded once. The source material was CD4+ T cells from blood. The source of this sequence is a woman aged 40 to 50 with multiple sclerosis. The rearrangement uses TRBV20-1 and TRBJ1-5; TRBD1 matches at 7 bases. CDR3 sequence reads: CSAGTDYQPQHF. The CDR3 DNA reads as TGCAGTGCTGGGACAGATTATCAGCCCCAGCATTTT.